The present entry profiles one T cell receptor beta chain with its context. The source of the sample is a study of blood T cell repertoires in COVID-19. Here immunoSEQ multiplex PCR was the method, and the copy in TCRdb shows in-frame clones only, minus some. The profile shows 250,000 to 350,000 clones, roughly 87% of them singletons. Trimming left V 0 bases short and J 3 bases short, with 12 bases between. The CDR3 loop spans 15 amino acids. Looked up from germline, CDR1 is MNHEY and CDR2 is SMNVEV (reference sequence). Input material: PBMCs or T cells enriched from blood (not recorded which). The rearrangement links TRBV27 to TRBJ2-7; D is unclear. The clonotype comes from a woman aged 30 to 39 who had recovered from COVID-19. CDR3 region: CASSLSPRHIYEQYF. CDR3 sequence (DNA): TGTGCCAGCAGTTTATCTCCGCGGCACATCTACGAGCAGTACTTC.